These 19 T cell receptor beta chains came from one sample sequenced in a study of T-cell reconstitution after alpha-beta-depleted transplantation in children. A TCRbeta library incorporating unique molecular identifiers was prepared. Each CDR3 protein is one row after TCRdb ran MiXCR on the PCR reads. This sample has hundreds of thousands of distinct CDR3 sequences, with 6.5% to 9% found just once. Specimen: PBMCs, mostly from graft donor cells, collected 180 days after TCRalphabeta/CD19-depleted stem cell transplant. The origin of the receptors is a male patient younger than 18 who had a stem cell transplant for acute lymphoblastic leukemia, so the T cells may come from the graft donor.

This clonotype was seen ten or more times. The chain has TRBV12-3 or TRBV12-4 and TRBJ2-5; TRBD1 or TRBD2 may be the D gene (5 bases each). The CDR3 covers 15 residues. The V end lost 5 bases, the J end lost 5 bases, and 18 bases lay between the germline ends. CDR3 sequence (DNA): TGTGCCAGCAGTCTAGGCGGGTACAGGTTCGAGACCCAGTACTTC. This gives the protein CASSLGGYRFETQYF.

The chain couples TRBV28 to TRBJ2-7; 7 bases fit TRBD2. The CDR3 is 15 amino acids. Germline values: CDR1 MDHEN, CDR2 SYDVKM. Trimming cost V 6 bases and J 2 bases; bases outside gene matches: 10. Written as DNA, the CDR3 is TGTGCCAGCAGCTACTGTACTAGCGCTACCTACGAGCAGTACTTC. It yields the protein CASSYCTSATYEQYF.

This clonotype has more than one count but fewer than ten. The V gene is TRBV20-1, the J gene TRBJ2-4, with D maybe TRBD2 (6 bases). The germline V gene has CDR1 DFQATT and CDR2 SNEGSKA (reference sequence). Trimming pared 0 bases from V and 0 bases from J, leaving 9 bases between. The CDR3 loop spans 15 amino acids. The CDR3 sequence is CSARDPGLAKNIQYF. In nucleotides, the CDR3 is TGCAGTGCTAGAGATCCGGGACTAGCCAAAAACATTCAGTACTTC.

This clonotype was detected only a few times. The chain couples TRBV5-1 to TRBJ2-2; TRBD1 agrees at 9 bases. CDR3 length: 14 amino acids. The germline CDR1 and CDR2 sequences are SGHRS and YFSETQ. Losses at the gene ends were 3 bases for V and 5 bases for J; bases not matched to a gene: 2. CDR3 bases: TGCGCCAGCAGCTCTGGACAGGGGACCGGGGAGCTGTTTTTT. It codes for CASSSGQGTGELFF.

This clonotype was recorded at least ten times. V and J are TRBV10-3 and TRBJ1-1; D is ambiguous. The CDR3 contains 15 residues. Deletions cut 0 bases from V and 3 bases from J, with 11 bases between. Per the germline V gene, CDR1 is ENHRY and CDR2 is SYGVKD. CDR3 protein: CAISESTVGHTEAFF. For the CDR3, the DNA is TGTGCCATCAGTGAGTCTACCGTTGGTCACACTGAAGCTTTCTTT.

This clonotype occurred many times. The genes are TRBV20-1 and TRBJ2-7; 13 bases align to TRBD2. Germline trimming cut 0 bases from V and 6 bases from J; bases unmatched to any gene: 17. This CDR3 region has 19 residues. The germline gives CDR1 DFQATT, CDR2 SNEGSKA (reference sequence). CDR3 sequence: CSARDRTAWRTSGGGEQYF. CDR3 sequence (DNA): TGCAGTGCTAGAGATAGGACGGCCTGGAGGACTAGCGGGGGAGGCGAGCAGTACTTC.

This clonotype was detected ten times or more. The V and J genes are TRBV7-9 and TRBJ1-2; TRBD1 is a possible D gene (5 bases). Trimming took off 2 bases at V and 5 bases at J, with 18 bases between the two ends. Per the germline V gene, CDR1 is SEHNR and CDR2 is FQNEAQ (reference sequence). This CDR3 comprises 16 residues. The CDR3 spells CASSLLDTGIRYGYTF. The CDR3 DNA is TGTGCCAGCAGCTTACTGGACACCGGAATTAGATATGGCTACACCTTC.

This clonotype was recorded at least ten times. The chain recombines TRBV10-3 with TRBJ2-5; 14 bases match TRBD2. V lost 4 bases, J lost 6 bases, and 4 bases stayed unmatched. CDR1 and CDR2 from the germline V gene are ENHRY and SYGVKD. The CDR3 is 15 residues long. The CDR3: CAISGLAGGGKTQYF. The DNA of the CDR3 is TGTGCCATCAGTGGACTAGCGGGAGGGGGAAAGACCCAGTACTTC.

This clonotype was observed at least ten times. The chain has TRBV20-1 and TRBJ2-2, with 8 positions matching TRBD2. The ends lost 2 bases at V and 1 base at J; junction bases unmatched: 6. The CDR3 consists of 16 residues. Per the germline V gene, CDR1 is DFQATT and CDR2 is SNEGSKA (reference sequence). CDR3 loop: CSARPSGRGNTGELFF. CDR3 bases: TGCAGTGCTAGACCCAGCGGGAGAGGGAACACCGGGGAGCTGTTTTTT.

This chain connects TRBV20-1 to TRBJ2-2; maybe TRBD2 (5 bases). CDR3 length: 15 amino acids. V was clipped by 3 bases and J by 2 bases, with 13 bases between them. Germline values: CDR1 DFQATT, CDR2 SNEGSKA (reference sequence). The CDR3 sequence: CSARSGNKNTGELFF. Written as DNA, the CDR3 is TGCAGTGCTAGGAGCGGCAATAAAAACACCGGGGAGCTGTTTTTT.

Turning to this clonotype: A much larger clone differs from this one at a single base, so this may be a read error. The chain employs TRBV6-1 and TRBJ1-2, with 8 bases matching TRBD1. There are 13 residues in the CDR3. Germline CDR1 reads MNHNS; CDR2 reads SASEGT. The DNA for the CDR3 is TGTGCCCGCAGGGCCCGGACAGGGAGTGGCTACACCTTC. It is translated as CARRARTGSGYTF.

This clonotype was counted at least ten times. The rearrangement joins TRBV6-5 to TRBJ1-3; D is ambiguous. Germline CDR1 is MNHEY and CDR2 is SVGAGI. V was cut by 2 bases and J by 4 bases, with 12 bases left in between. This CDR3 spans 15 amino acids. Here the CDR3 reads CASSYLLAQGNTIYF. The DNA for the CDR3 is TGTGCCAGCAGTTACCTCTTAGCACAGGGAAACACCATATATTTT.

This clonotype has at least ten counts. The chain links TRBV20-1 to TRBJ1-1; D is undetermined. The germline V gene has CDR1 DFQATT and CDR2 SNEGSKA (reference sequence). Trimming took off 4 bases at V and 5 bases at J, with 14 bases between the two ends. CDR3 length: 13 residues. The CDR3 DNA reads TGCAGTGCTACTGACCCCCGAGGGACTGAAGCTTTCTTT. Encoded protein: CSATDPRGTEAFF.

Ten or more counts support this clonotype. The gene calls are TRBV10-3 and TRBJ2-3, with no clear D. CDR3 length: 17 residues. The V end was cut by 5 bases, the J end by 4 bases, with 22 bases between. Germline V CDR1 and CDR2: ENHRY, SYGVKD. CDR3 nucleotide sequence: TGTGCCATCAGTTCCCCGGGCTTCCCTCCTGAGGCAGATACGCAGTATTTT. It translates to CAISSPGFPPEADTQYF.

In this sample, this clonotype turned up many times. The chain employs TRBV7-8 and TRBJ1-1, with D perhaps matching TRBD1 (6 bases). Germline loops: CDR1 SGHVS, CDR2 FQNEAQ. The CDR3 totals 14 residues. The V end was cut by 1 base, the J end by 5 bases, with 11 bases between. The CDR3 loop reads CASSLGLRGTEAFF. CDR3 DNA: TGTGCCAGCAGCTTAGGGCTGAGGGGGACTGAAGCTTTCTTT.

This clonotype was seen many times. The J gene is TRBJ2-7, the V gene TRBV13, with a weak D call TRBD2 (5 bases). This CDR3 contains 15 residues. V was trimmed by 1 base and J by 3 bases, leaving 13 bases between them. The germline V gene encodes CDR1 PRHDT and CDR2 FYEKMQ (reference sequence). CDR3 loop: CASSLAGGPHYEQYF. DNA for the CDR3: TGTGCCAGCAGCTTAGCGGGCGGGCCCCACTACGAGCAGTACTTC.

At least ten counts were recorded for this clonotype. The rearrangement links TRBV28 to TRBJ1-5, with 10 bases fitting TRBD1. CDR3 length: 16 amino acids. In germline, CDR1 is MDHEN, CDR2 SYDVKM. V lost 0 bases and J lost 5; bases outside the gene matches: 4. CDR3 region: CASSLWGTGVYQPQHF. CDR3 nucleotide sequence: TGTGCCAGCAGTTTATGGGGGACAGGGGTTTATCAGCCCCAGCATTTT.

This clonotype showed up many times. The chain combines TRBV27 with TRBJ2-7, with D hard to call. The germline gives CDR1 MNHEY, CDR2 SMNVEV (reference sequence). V was shortened by 3 bases and J by 3 bases, with 12 bases between the two germline ends. The length of the CDR3 is 14 residues. In DNA form, the CDR3 reads TGTGCCAGCAGTTTCCTCCCCGAGGTCTACGAGCAGTACTTC. Translated: CASSFLPEVYEQYF.

Ten or more counts support this clonotype. The chain recombines TRBV7-2 with TRBJ2-7; 11 nucleotides align to TRBD2. The length of the CDR3 is 15 residues. The V gene end was trimmed by 1 base and the J gene end by 7 bases; junction bases not matched to a gene: 6. Germline assignment: CDR1 SGHTA and CDR2 FQGNSA. In nucleotides, the CDR3 is TGTGCCAGCAGCTTAGATAGCGGGAGGGCCGGGGAGCAGTACTTC. Translating gives CASSLDSGRAGEQYF.